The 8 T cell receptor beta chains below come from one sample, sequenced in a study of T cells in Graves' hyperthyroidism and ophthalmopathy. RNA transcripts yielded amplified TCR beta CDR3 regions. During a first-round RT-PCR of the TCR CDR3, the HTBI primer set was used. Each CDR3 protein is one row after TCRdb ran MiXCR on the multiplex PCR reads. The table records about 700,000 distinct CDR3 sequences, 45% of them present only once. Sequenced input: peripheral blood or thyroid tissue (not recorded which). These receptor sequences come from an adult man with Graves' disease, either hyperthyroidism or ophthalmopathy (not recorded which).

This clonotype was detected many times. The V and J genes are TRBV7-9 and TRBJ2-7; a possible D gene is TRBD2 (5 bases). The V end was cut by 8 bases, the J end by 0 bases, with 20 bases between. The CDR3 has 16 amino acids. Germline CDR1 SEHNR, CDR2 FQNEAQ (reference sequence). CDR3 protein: CASLSTHMGSSYEQYF. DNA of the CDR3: TGTGCCAGCCTATCAACCCATATGGGGAGCTCCTACGAGCAGTACTTC. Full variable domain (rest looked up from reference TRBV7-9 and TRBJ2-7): DTGVSQNPRHKITKRGQNVTFRCDPISEHNRLYWYRQTLGQGPEFLTYFQNEAQLEKSRLLSDRFSAERPKGSFSTLEIQRTEQGDSAMYLCASLSTHMGSSYEQYFGPGTRLTVT.

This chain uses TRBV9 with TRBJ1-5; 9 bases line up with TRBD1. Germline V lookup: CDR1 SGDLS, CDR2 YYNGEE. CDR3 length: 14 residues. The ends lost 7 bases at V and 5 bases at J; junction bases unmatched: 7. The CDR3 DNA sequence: TGTGCCAGCTCACCGTGGGACAGGGATCAGCCCCAGCATTTT. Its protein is CASSPWDRDQPQHF. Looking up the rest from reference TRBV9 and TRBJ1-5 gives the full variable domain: DSGVTQTPKHLITATGQRVTLRCSPRSGDLSVYWYQQSLDQGLQFLIQYYNGEERAKGNILERFSAQQFPDLHSELNLSSLELGDSALYFCASSPWDRDQPQHFGDGTRLSIL.

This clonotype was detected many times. The CDR3 region is CSAGRGETEAFF. Here the CDR3 DNA reads TGCAGTGCTGGCAGGGGAGAAACTGAAGCTTTCTTT. This rearrangement joins TRBV20-1 to TRBJ1-1, with a weak D call TRBD1 (6 bases). V gave up 5 bases and J gave up 5 bases, with 12 bases separating them. The CDR3 is 12 amino acids. The germline gives CDR1 DFQATT, CDR2 SNEGSKA (reference sequence).

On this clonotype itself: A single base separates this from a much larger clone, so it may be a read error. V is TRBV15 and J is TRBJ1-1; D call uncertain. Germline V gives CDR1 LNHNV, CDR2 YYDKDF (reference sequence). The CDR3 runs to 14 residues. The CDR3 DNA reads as TGTGCCACCAGCAGAGTCGGAGGAGCCACTGAAACTTTCTTT. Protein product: CATSRVGGATETFF.

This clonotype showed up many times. The CDR3, as DNA: TGTGCCAGCAGCTTAGGGCCCAGCACCGGGGAGCTGTTTTTT. It codes for CASSLGPSTGELFF. The J gene is TRBJ2-2, the V gene TRBV7-6, with D hard to call. Germline assignment: CDR1 SGHVS and CDR2 FNYEAQ. The CDR3 consists of 14 residues. Trimming took off 1 base at V and 4 bases at J, with 7 bases between the two ends.

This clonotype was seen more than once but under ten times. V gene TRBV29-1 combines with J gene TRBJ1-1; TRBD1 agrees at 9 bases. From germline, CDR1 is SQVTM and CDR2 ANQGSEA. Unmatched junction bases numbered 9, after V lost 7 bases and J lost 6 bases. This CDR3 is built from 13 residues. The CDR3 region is CSEGTGRSAEAFF. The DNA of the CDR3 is TGCAGCGAAGGGACAGGGAGGAGTGCTGAAGCTTTCTTT.

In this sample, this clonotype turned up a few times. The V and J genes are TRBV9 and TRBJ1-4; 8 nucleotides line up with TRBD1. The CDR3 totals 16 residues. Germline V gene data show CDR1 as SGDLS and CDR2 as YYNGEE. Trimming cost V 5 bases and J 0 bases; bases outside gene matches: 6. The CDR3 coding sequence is TGTGCCAGCAGTCTAACAGGGGGTCCAACTAATGAAAAACTGTTTTTT. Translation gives CASSLTGGPTNEKLFF.

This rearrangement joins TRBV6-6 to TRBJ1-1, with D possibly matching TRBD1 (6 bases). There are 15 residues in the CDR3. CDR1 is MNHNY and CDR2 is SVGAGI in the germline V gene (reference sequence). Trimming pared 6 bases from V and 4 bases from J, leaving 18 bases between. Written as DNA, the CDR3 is TGTGCCAGCAGCGAAATGATAGGGGGACTCACTGAAGCTTTCTTT. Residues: CASSEMIGGLTEAFF.